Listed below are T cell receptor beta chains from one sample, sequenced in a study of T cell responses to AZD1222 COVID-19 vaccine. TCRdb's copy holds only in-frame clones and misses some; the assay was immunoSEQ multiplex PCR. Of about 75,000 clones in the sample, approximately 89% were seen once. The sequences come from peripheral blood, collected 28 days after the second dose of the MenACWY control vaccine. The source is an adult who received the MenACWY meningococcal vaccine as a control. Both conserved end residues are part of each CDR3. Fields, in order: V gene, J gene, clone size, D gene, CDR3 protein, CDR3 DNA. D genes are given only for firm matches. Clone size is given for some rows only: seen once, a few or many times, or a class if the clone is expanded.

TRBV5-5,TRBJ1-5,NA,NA,CASSLAEGNYQPQHF,TGTGCCAGCAGCTTGGCCGAAGGGAATTATCAGCCCCAGCATTTT
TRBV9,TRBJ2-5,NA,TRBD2,CASSERGLAGIGGLGETQYF,TGTGCCAGCAGCGAGAGGGGCCTAGCGGGGATAGGTGGCTTGGGAGAGACCCAGTACTTC
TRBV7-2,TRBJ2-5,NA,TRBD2,CASSLGPSGWETQYF,TGTGCCAGCAGCTTAGGGCCTAGCGGGTGGGAGACCCAGTACTTC
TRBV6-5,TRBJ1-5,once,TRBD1,CASTAGGGYNQPQHF,TGTGCCAGCACCGCGGGAGGGGGCTATAATCAGCCCCAGCATTTT
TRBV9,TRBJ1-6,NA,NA,CASSVAGDSYNSPLHF,TGTGCCAGCAGCGTAGCTGGGGACTCCTATAATTCACCCCTCCACTTT
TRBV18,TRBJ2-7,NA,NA,CASSPDQGSEQYF,TGTGCCAGCTCACCCGACCAGGGATCCGAGCAGTACTTC
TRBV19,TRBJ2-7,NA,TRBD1,CASSSQSQGDYEQYF,TGTGCCAGTAGTTCACAATCACAGGGGGACTACGAGCAGTACTTC
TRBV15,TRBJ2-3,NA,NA,CATSRDLGGTDTQYF,TGTGCCACCAGCAGAGATCTCGGGGGCACAGATACGCAGTATTTT
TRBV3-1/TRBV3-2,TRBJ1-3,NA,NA,CASSHEGGTIYF,TGTGCCAGCAGCCATGAGGGGGGAACCATATATTTT
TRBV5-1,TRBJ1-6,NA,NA,CASSLEAWNSPLHF,TGCGCCAGCAGCTTGGAAGCATGGAATTCACCCCTCCACTTT
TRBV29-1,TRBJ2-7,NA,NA,CSVHEGPVDEQYF,TGCAGCGTTCATGAGGGTCCCGTGGACGAGCAGTACTTC
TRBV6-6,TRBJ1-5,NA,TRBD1,CASSLGARLRDRDSLVQPQHF,TGTGCCAGCAGTCTCGGGGCCCGACTCCGGGACAGGGATAGTTTGGTTCAGCCCCAGCATTTT
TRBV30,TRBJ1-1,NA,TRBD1,CAWSPLQGRTEAFF,TGTGCCTGGAGTCCTTTACAGGGGAGAACTGAAGCTTTCTTT
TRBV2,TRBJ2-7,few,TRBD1,CASSGTGVSEQYF,TGTGCCAGCAGTGGGACAGGGGTCAGCGAGCAGTACTTC
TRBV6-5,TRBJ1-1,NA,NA,CASKGTLNTEAFF,TGTGCCAGCAAGGGGACATTGAACACTGAAGCTTTCTTT
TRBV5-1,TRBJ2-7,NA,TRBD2,CASSFLAGGNDEQYF,TGCGCCAGCAGCTTCCTAGCGGGGGGTAACGACGAGCAGTACTTC
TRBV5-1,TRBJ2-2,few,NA,CASSIGAYTGELFF,TGCGCCAGCAGTATCGGGGCTTACACCGGGGAGCTGTTTTTT
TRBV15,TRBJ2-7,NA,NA,CATSRGTTRGEQYF,TGTGCCACCAGCAGAGGGACAACCCGGGGGGAGCAGTACTTC
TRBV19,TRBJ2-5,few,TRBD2,CASSRASGGAGETQYF,TGTGCCAGTAGCAGGGCTAGCGGGGGGGCCGGAGAGACCCAGTACTTC
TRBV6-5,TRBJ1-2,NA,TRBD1,CASSYETGTGPHGYTF,TGTGCCAGCAGTTACGAAACCGGGACAGGCCCTCATGGCTACACCTTC
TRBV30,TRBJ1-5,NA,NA,CAWTGKGKAGNQPQHF,TGTGCCTGGACGGGAAAGGGGAAGGCGGGCAATCAGCCCCAGCATTTT
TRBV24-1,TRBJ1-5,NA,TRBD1,CATSARGQGNQPQHF,TGTGCCACCAGTGCCAGGGGGCAAGGTAATCAGCCCCAGCATTTT
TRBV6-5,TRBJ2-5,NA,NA,CASRPYGQGGETQYF,TGTGCCAGCAGACCATATGGACAGGGAGGGGAGACCCAGTACTTC
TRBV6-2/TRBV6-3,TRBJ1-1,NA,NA,CASSARGRTYTEAFF,TGTGCCAGCAGTGCCCGGGGACGAACTTACACTGAAGCTTTCTTT
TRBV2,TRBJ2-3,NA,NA,CASRQTGIGTDTQYF,TGTGCCAGCAGACAAACAGGGATCGGCACAGATACGCAGTATTTT
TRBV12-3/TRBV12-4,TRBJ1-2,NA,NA,CASSLSDYGYTF,TGTGCCAGCAGTTTATCGGACTATGGCTACACCTTC
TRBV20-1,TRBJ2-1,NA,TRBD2,CSASLNRGGPYNEQFF,TGCAGTGCTAGTCTTAACCGGGGGGGCCCCTACAATGAGCAGTTCTTC
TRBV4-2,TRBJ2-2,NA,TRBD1,CASSRRGQVDTGELFF,TGTGCCAGCAGCCGAAGGGGGCAGGTCGACACCGGGGAGCTGTTTTTT
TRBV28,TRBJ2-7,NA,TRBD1,CASGWTGQSYEQYF,TGTGCCAGCGGATGGACAGGGCAGTCCTACGAGCAGTACTTC
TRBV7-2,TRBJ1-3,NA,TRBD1,CASSLAWDRAGNTIYF,TGTGCCAGCAGCTTAGCCTGGGACAGGGCTGGAAACACCATATATTTT
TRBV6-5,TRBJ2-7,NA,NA,CASSYRRGDEQYF,TGTGCCAGCAGTTACCGCCGAGGGGACGAGCAGTACTTC
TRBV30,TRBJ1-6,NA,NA,CAWSDGASPLHF,TGTGCCTGGAGTGACGGGGCATCACCCCTCCACTTT
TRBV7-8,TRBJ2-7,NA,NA,CASSLDTGSSYEQYF,TGTGCCAGCAGCTTAGACACGGGGAGCTCCTACGAGCAGTACTTC
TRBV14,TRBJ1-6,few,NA,CASSITVRTPLHF,TGTGCCAGCAGCATAACAGTTAGGACACCCCTCCACTTT
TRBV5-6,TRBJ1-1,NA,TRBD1,CASSGSPTGMNTEAFF,TGTGCCAGCAGCGGCTCCCCGACAGGGATGAACACTGAAGCTTTCTTT
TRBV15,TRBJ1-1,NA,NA,CATSRAGGTEAFF,TGTGCCACCAGCAGAGCGGGGGGCACTGAAGCTTTCTTT
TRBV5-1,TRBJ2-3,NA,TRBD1,CASMQGVGTDTQYF,TGCGCCAGTATGCAGGGGGTCGGCACAGATACGCAGTATTTT
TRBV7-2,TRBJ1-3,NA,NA,CASSSHGGYSGNTIYF,TGTGCCAGCAGCTCCCATGGGGGCTACTCTGGAAACACCATATATTTT
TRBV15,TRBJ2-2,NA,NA,CATSKAGRDAGELFF,TGTGCCACCAGTAAGGCGGGAAGGGATGCCGGGGAGCTGTTTTTT
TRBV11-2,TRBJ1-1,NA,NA,CASSFSDGNTEAFF,TGTGCCAGCAGCTTTTCGGACGGAAACACTGAAGCTTTCTTT
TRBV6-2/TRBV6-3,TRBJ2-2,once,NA,CASSFQGTSTGELFF,TGTGCCAGCAGTTTTCAGGGGACTTCCACCGGGGAGCTGTTTTTT
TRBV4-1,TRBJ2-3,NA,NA,CASSQQGPPSTDTQYF,TGCGCCAGCAGCCAACAGGGACCGCCTAGCACAGATACGCAGTATTTT
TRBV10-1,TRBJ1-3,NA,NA,CASSESTEGHSRNTIYF,TGCGCCAGCAGTGAGTCGACGGAAGGACATAGCCGAAACACCATATATTTT
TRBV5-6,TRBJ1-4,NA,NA,CASSGIDEKLFF,TGTGCCAGCTCGGGCATCGATGAAAAACTGTTTTTT
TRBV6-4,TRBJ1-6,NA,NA,CASSPGGGYNSPLHF,TGTGCCAGCAGCCCCGGAGGGGGCTATAATTCACCCCTCCACTTT
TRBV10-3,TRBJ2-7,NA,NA,CATKPSAMNRDTSYEQYF,TGTGCCACCAAACCCTCGGCGATGAACCGGGACACTTCCTACGAGCAGTACTTC
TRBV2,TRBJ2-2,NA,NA,CASILRDGNTGELFF,TGTGCCAGCATTCTCCGGGACGGGAACACCGGGGAGCTGTTTTTT
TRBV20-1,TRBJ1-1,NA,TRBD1,CSADWDSEAFF,TGCAGTGCGGACTGGGACAGTGAAGCTTTCTTT
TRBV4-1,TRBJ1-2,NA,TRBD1,CASSPLLGDSFYGYTF,TGCGCCAGCAGCCCGCTCCTTGGGGACAGTTTTTATGGCTACACCTTC
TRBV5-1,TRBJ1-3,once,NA,CASSFGGTGNTIYF,TGCGCCAGCAGCTTTGGAGGGACTGGAAACACCATATATTTT
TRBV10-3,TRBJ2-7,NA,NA,CAISESLTGTYEQYF,TGTGCCATCAGTGAGTCCCTTACAGGAACCTACGAGCAGTACTTC
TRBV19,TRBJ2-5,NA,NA,CASSPRGAVQETQYF,TGTGCCAGTAGTCCCCGGGGGGCCGTACAAGAGACCCAGTACTTC
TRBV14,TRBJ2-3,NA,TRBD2,CASRAAGALTDTQYF,TGTGCCAGCAGGGCAGCGGGGGCTCTCACAGATACGCAGTATTTT
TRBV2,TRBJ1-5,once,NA,CASRGLGINQPQHF,TGTGCCAGCAGAGGTTTAGGGATCAATCAGCCCCAGCATTTT
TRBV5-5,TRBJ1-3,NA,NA,CASSSGTGGNTIYF,TGTGCCAGCAGTTCTGGGACGGGGGGAAACACCATATATTTT